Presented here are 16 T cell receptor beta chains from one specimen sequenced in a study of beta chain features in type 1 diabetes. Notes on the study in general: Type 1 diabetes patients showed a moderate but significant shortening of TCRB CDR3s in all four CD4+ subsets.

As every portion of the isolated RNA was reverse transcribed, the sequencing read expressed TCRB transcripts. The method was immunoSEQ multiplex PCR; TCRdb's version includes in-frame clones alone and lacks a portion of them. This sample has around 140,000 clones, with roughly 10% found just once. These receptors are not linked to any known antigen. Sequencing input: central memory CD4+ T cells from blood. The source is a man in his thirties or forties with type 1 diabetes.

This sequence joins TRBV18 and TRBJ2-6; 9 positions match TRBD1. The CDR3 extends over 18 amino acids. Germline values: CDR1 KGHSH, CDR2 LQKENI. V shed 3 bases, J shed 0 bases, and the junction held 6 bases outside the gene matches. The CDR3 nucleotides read TGTGCCAGCTCACCCGGGACAGGGATGAGCTCTGGGGCCAACGTCCTGACTTTC. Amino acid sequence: CASSPGTGMSSGANVLTF. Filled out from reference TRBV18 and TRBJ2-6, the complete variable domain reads NAGVMQNPRHLVRRRGQEARLRCSPMKGHSHVYWYRQLPEEGLKFMVYLQKENIIDESGMPKERFSAEFPKEGPSILRIQQVVRGDSAAYFCASSPGTGMSSGANVLTFGAGSRLTVL.

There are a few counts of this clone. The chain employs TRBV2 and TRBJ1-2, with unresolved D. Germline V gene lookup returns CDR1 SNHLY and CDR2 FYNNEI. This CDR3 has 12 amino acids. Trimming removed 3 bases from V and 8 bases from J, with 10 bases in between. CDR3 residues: CASSDLSKGYTF. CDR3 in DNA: TGTGCCAGCAGTGATTTGAGTAAGGGCTACACCTTC.

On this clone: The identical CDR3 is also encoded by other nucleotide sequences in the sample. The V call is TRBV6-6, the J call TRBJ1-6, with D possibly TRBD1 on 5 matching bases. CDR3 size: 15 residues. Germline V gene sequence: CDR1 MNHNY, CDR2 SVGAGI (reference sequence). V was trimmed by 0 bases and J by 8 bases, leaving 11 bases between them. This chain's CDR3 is CASSYSRTGDSPLHF. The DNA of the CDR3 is TGTGCCAGCAGTTACTCGCGGACGGGGGATTCACCCCTCCACTTT.

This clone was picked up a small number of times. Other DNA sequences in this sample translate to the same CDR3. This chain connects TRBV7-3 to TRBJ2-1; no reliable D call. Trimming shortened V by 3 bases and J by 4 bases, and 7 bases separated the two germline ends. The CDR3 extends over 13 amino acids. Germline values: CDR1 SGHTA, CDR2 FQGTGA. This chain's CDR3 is CASSLGSYNEQFF. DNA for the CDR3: TGTGCCAGCAGCTTGGGCAGTTACAATGAGCAGTTCTTC.

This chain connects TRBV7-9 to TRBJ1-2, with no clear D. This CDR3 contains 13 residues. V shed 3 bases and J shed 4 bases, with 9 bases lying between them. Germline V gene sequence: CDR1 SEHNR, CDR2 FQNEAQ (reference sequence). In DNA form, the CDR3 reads TGTGCCAGCAGCTTCGGTGGCGGCTATGGCTACACCTTC. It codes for CASSFGGGYGYTF.

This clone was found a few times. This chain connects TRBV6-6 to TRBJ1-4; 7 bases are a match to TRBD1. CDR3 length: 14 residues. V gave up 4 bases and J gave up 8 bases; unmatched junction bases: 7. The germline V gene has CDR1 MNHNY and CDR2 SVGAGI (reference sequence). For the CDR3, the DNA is TGTGCCAGCAGTTTACTCGAAGGGGGCGAAAAACTGTTTTTT. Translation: CASSLLEGGEKLFF.

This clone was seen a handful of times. CDR3 DNA sequence: TGTGCCAGCAGCTTACTCACCTTTGAGACACCCGAAGATACGCAGTATTTT. This translates into CASSLLTFETPEDTQYF. The chain combines TRBV5-6 with TRBJ2-3; no clear D. Germline V CDR1 and CDR2: SGHDT, YYEEEE. This CDR3 region has 17 residues. V lost 2 bases, J lost 5 bases, and 21 bases lay in between.

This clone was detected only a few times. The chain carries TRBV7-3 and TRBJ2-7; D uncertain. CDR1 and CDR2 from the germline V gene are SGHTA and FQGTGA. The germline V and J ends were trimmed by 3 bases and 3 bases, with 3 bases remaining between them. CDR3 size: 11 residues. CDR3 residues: CASSFVYEQYF. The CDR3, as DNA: TGTGCCAGCAGCTTCGTCTACGAGCAGTACTTC.

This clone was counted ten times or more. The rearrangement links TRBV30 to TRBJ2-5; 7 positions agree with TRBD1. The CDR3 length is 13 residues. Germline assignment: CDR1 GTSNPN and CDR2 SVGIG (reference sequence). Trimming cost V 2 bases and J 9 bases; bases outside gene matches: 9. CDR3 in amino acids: CAWSQGQPESQYF. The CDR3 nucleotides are TGTGCCTGGAGTCAGGGACAGCCAGAATCCCAGTACTTC. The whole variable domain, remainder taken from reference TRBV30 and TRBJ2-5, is SQTIHQWPATLVQPVGSPLSLECTVEGTSNPNLYWYRQAAGRGLQLLFYSVGIGQISSEVPQNLSASRPQDRQFILSSKKLLLSDSGFYLCAWSQGQPESQYFGPGTRLLVL.

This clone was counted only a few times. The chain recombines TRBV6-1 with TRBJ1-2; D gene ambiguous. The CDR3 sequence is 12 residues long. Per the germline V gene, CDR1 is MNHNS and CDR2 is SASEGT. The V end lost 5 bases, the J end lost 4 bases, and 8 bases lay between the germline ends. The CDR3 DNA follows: TGTGCCAGCAGTACGGGAGTCTATGGCTACACCTTC. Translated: CASSTGVYGYTF.

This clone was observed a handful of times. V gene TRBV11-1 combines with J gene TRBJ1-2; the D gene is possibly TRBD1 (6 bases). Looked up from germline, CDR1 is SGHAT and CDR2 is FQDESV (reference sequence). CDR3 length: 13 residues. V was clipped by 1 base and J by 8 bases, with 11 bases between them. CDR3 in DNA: TGTGCCAGCAGCTTAGGGCAGGGGAGCGGCTACACCTTC. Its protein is CASSLGQGSGYTF.

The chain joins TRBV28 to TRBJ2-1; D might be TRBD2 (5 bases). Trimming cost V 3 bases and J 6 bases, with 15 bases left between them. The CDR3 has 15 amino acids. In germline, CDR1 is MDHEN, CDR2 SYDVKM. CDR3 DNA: TGTGCCAGCAGTTTGGTCGGACTCTCGGGCAATGAGCAGTTCTTC. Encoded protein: CASSLVGLSGNEQFF.

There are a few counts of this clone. This CDR3 reads CASSVGVRGTDTQYF. In DNA, the CDR3 is TGTGCCAGCAGCGTAGGAGTTAGGGGTACAGATACGCAGTATTTT. The chain has TRBV9 and TRBJ2-3; a possible D gene is TRBD1 (5 bases). Deletions cut 0 bases from V and 3 bases from J, with 11 bases between. Germline CDR1 reads SGDLS; CDR2 reads YYNGEE. The CDR3 runs to 15 residues.

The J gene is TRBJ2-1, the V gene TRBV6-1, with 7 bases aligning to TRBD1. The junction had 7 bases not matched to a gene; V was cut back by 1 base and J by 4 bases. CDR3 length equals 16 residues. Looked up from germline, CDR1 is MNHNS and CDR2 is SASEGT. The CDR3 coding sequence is TGTGCCAGCAGTGAAGAACAGGGGCCCCCTTACAATGAGCAGTTCTTC. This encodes CASSEEQGPPYNEQFF.

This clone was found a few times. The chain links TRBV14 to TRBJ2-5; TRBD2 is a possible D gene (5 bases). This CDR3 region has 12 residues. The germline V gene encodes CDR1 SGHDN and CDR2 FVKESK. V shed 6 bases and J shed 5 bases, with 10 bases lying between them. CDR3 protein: CASRIGKETQYF. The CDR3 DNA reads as TGTGCCAGCAGGATCGGGAAGGAGACCCAGTACTTC. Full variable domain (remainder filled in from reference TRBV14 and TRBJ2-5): EAGVTQFPSHSVIEKGQTVTLRCDPISGHDNLYWYRRVMGKEIKFLLHFVKESKQDESGMPNNRFLAERTGGTYSTLKVQPAELEDSGVYFCASRIGKETQYFGPGTRLLVL.

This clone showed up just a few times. For the CDR3, the DNA is TGCAGCGCCGCCGGGGACAGGGGGAACGAGCAGTACTTC. Protein product: CSAAGDRGNEQYF. The gene calls are TRBV29-1 and TRBJ2-5, with 11 bases identical to TRBD1. The J call is doubtful: the DNA matches TRBJ2-7 better. Per the germline V gene, CDR1 is SQVTM and CDR2 is ANQGSEA. CDR3 length equals 13 residues.